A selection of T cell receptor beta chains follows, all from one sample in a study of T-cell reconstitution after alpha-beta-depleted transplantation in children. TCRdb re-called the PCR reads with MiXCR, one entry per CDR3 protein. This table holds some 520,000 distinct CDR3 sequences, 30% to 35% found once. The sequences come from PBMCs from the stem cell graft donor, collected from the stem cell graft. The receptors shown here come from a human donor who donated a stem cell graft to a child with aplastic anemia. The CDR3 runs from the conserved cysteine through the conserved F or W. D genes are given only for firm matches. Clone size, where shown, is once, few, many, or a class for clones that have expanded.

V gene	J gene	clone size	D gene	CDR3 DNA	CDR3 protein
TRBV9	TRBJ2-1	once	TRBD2	TGTGCCAGCGGGCGACTAGCGGGAGCGGATGAGCAGTTCTTC	CASGRLAGADEQFF
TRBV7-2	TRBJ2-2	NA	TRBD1	TGTGCCAGCAGCTTGACGACAGGGGTTTACGGGGAGCTGTTTTTT	CASSLTTGVYGELFF
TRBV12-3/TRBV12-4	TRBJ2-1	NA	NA	TGTGCCGTAAGGGGGACGGGTTACAATGAGCAGTTCTTC	CAVRGTGYNEQFF
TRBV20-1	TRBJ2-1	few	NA	TGCAGTGCTAGCGAACCTAGGGGAACCGAGCAGTTCTTC	CSASEPRGTEQFF
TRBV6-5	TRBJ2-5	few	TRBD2	TGTGCCAGCAGTTACTCGATCCTAGCGGGAGGTCGGCAAGAGACCCAGTACTTC	CASSYSILAGGRQETQYF
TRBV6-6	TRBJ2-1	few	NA	TGTGCCAGCAGTTACTTCGCGGGCAATGAGCAGTTCTTC	CASSYFAGNEQFF
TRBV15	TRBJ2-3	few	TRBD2	TGTGCCACCAGCGGGCGGGAGACAGATACGCAGTATTTT	CATSGRETDTQYF
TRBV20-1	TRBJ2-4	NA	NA	TGCAGTGCTAGAGATCAAGAGGGGGCCAAAAACATTCAGTACTTC	CSARDQEGAKNIQYF
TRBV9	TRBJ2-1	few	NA	TGTGCCAGCAGCGTAGACGTAGACTACAGACGGCAGTTCTTC	CASSVDVDYRRQFF
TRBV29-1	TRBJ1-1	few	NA	TGCAGCGTTGAATGGATGGGGAGTATGAACACTGAAGCTTTCTTT	CSVEWMGSMNTEAFF
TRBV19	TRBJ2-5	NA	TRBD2	TGTGCCAGTAGTTGGACTAGCGGCAACCAAGAGACCCAGTACTTC	CASSWTSGNQETQYF
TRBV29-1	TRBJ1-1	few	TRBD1	TGCAGCGTTTTCCTGGGACAGGGGCCGGGTGAAGCTTTCTTT	CSVFLGQGPGEAFF
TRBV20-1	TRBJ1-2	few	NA	TGCAGTGCTAGAGAAGGGCTCCGAGGCTATGGCTACACCTTC	CSAREGLRGYGYTF
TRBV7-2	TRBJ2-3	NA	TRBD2	TGTGCCAGCAGCTTAGCCCCCGGGGGGGTTACAGATACGCAGTATTTT	CASSLAPGGVTDTQYF
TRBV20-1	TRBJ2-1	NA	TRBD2	TGCTGTGCTAGTCGGCTAGCGGGAGGACGCTCCTACAATGAGCAGTTCTTC	CCASRLAGGRSYNEQFF
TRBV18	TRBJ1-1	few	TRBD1	TGTGCCAGCTCACCACAGACAGGGCTTGAAGCTTTCTTT	CASSPQTGLEAFF
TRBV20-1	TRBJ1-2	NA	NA	TGCAGTGCTAGAGTTCAACAGGGTCGTGGCTACACCTTC	CSARVQQGRGYTF